One and the same sample provided the 21 T cell receptor beta chains below, sequenced in a study of identical twins. TCRdb analysed the 5' RACE reads with MiXCR anew, one entry per CDR3 protein. The sample consists of 1.5 million to 2 million distinct CDR3 sequences, roughly a third of them appearing once. The source material was cord blood. Receptors were obtained from a newborn girl in good health.

The chain couples TRBV25-1 to TRBJ2-7; D is uncertain. Germline CDR1 reads MGHDK; CDR2 reads SYGVNS. The CDR3 has 16 residues. V lost 4 bases to trimming and J lost 0 bases, with 16 bases between them. The CDR3 loop is CASSGPGQRSSYEQYF. As DNA, the CDR3 is TGTGCCAGCAGTGGTCCTGGGCAAAGGAGCTCCTACGAGCAGTACTTC.

This clonotype was counted between two and nine times. V is TRBV20-1 and J is TRBJ1-6; TRBD1 agrees at 7 bases. The ends lost 3 bases at V and 7 bases at J; junction bases unmatched: 3. The CDR3 is 13 residues long. From germline, CDR1 is DFQATT and CDR2 SNEGSKA (reference sequence). The CDR3 region has the DNA TGCAGTGCTAGGACAGGGTCCAATTCACCCCTCCACTTT. Translated: CSARTGSNSPLHF.

J is TRBJ2-1 and V is TRBV10-3, with a weak D call TRBD2 (6 bases). V lost 4 bases, J lost 5 bases, and 12 bases lay in between. The CDR3 has 14 amino acids. The germline V gene has CDR1 ENHRY and CDR2 SYGVKD. The CDR3 region has the DNA TGTGCCATCAGTGGTACTAGCCAAAACAATGAGCAGTTCTTC. Its protein product is CAISGTSQNNEQFF.

J is TRBJ2-2 and V is TRBV25-1; no clear D. The V gene lost 4 bases and the J gene lost 8 bases, with 14 bases spanning the gap. The CDR3 is 14 residues long. Germline V gives CDR1 MGHDK, CDR2 SYGVNS. CDR3 in amino acids: CASSALQGRGELFF. In DNA form, the CDR3 reads TGTGCCAGCAGTGCCCTCCAAGGGCGGGGGGAGCTGTTTTTT.

This clonotype was counted only a few times. The V and J genes are TRBV27 and TRBJ2-2, with D possibly TRBD1 on 7 matching bases. The CDR3 covers 16 residues. V gave up 6 bases and J gave up 5 bases, with 19 bases separating them. Germline values: CDR1 MNHEY, CDR2 SMNVEV (reference sequence). CDR3 loop: CASSRYGAGGTGELFF. The DNA for the CDR3 is TGTGCCAGCAGCCGATATGGGGCAGGGGGGACCGGGGAGCTGTTTTTT.

There are a few counts of this clonotype. The chain is built from TRBV12-3 or TRBV12-4 and TRBJ2-2; 7 bases are shared with TRBD1. V was clipped by 3 bases and J by 0 bases; unmatched bases: 4. This CDR3 contains 16 residues. CDR3 amino acids: CASSFRTGTNTGELFF. DNA for the CDR3: TGTGCCAGCAGTTTTAGGACAGGCACGAACACCGGGGAGCTGTTTTTT.

With regard to this clonotype: At one end, the junction sequence differs from germline, possibly due to a read error. The genes are TRBV9 and TRBJ1-2; D perhaps matches TRBD1 (6 bases). The CDR3 is made up of 17 amino acids. Germline assignment: CDR1 SGDLS and CDR2 YYNGEE. The CDR3 region has the DNA TGTGCCAGCAGCGTAGGGGGGAGCCAGGGGAAGGACTATGGCCACACCTTC. Protein product: CASSVGGSQGKDYGHTF.

J is TRBJ2-5 and V is TRBV27; 10 bases fit TRBD2. This CDR3 has 16 residues. Trimming removed 1 base from V and 11 bases from J; junction bases left unmatched: 13. CDR1 MNHEY and CDR2 SMNVEV come from the germline V gene (reference sequence). The DNA for the CDR3 is TGTGCCAGCAGTTTATTGGGGCCTAGCGGGGGCAATGAGCAGTACTTC. Amino acid sequence: CASSLLGPSGGNEQYF.

The genes are TRBV28 and TRBJ2-3; D is unresolved. Trimming removed 3 bases at V and 8 bases at J, with 18 bases between. The germline gives CDR1 MDHEN, CDR2 SYDVKM. The CDR3 runs 15 residues. The CDR3 is CASSLPPLTGRTQYF. Written as DNA, the CDR3 is TGTGCCAGCAGTTTGCCCCCCCTAACGGGTCGTACGCAGTATTTT.

This clonotype was seen repeatedly, ten times or more. The gene calls are TRBV3-1 and TRBJ2-1; D is perhaps TRBD2 (5 bases). The CDR3 covers 17 residues. Germline CDR1 LGHDT, CDR2 YNNKEL (reference sequence). V was cut by 3 bases and J by 0 bases, with 15 bases left in between. The CDR3 region is CASSQLVAIGSYNEQFF. CDR3 nucleotides: TGTGCCAGCAGCCAGCTGGTAGCGATCGGCTCCTACAATGAGCAGTTCTTC.

This rearrangement joins TRBV20-1 to TRBJ2-7; D unresolved. The CDR3 covers 14 residues. CDR1 is DFQATT and CDR2 is SNEGSKA in the germline V gene (reference sequence). V shed 0 bases and J shed 7 bases, with 16 bases lying between them. The CDR3 region is CSARDIGRPSEQYF. The CDR3 bases are TGCAGTGCTAGAGATATTGGCAGGCCCTCGGAGCAGTACTTC.

This clonotype occurred a few times. The chain combines TRBV7-9 with TRBJ1-2; D may be TRBD1 (6 bases). Germline values: CDR1 SEHNR, CDR2 FQNEAQ (reference sequence). Trimming removed 4 bases from V and 3 bases from J, with 15 bases in between. The CDR3 is 15 residues long. CDR3 amino acids: CASSSPQGGDYGYTF. Written as DNA, the CDR3 is TGTGCCAGCAGCTCCCCACAGGGAGGGGACTATGGCTACACCTTC.

This chain joins TRBV18 and TRBJ1-5; tentatively, D is TRBD1 (5 bases). Trimming removed 3 bases from V and 4 bases from J, with 19 bases in between. CDR1 and CDR2 (germline): KGHSH, LQKENI. The CDR3 is 17 residues long. CDR3 sequence (DNA): TGTGCCAGCTCACCCTTTTTACTGGGGGAGGGAAATCAGCCCCAGCATTTT. Residues: CASSPFLLGEGNQPQHF.

The rearrangement links TRBV7-9 to TRBJ2-7; tentative D call: TRBD1 (6 bases). This CDR3 region has 14 residues. V was clipped by 4 bases and J by 2 bases, with 12 bases between them. Germline CDR1 and CDR2: SEHNR and FQNEAQ (reference sequence). The CDR3 here is CASSSSGQTYEQYF. DNA of the CDR3: TGTGCCAGCAGCTCGTCTGGACAGACCTACGAGCAGTACTTC.

The gene calls are TRBV12-3 or TRBV12-4 and TRBJ1-3; the match to TRBD1 covers 7 bases. V lost 5 bases, J lost 0 bases, and 10 bases stayed unmatched. The CDR3 consists of 17 residues. This CDR3 is CASSTTGLPFSGNTIYF. For the CDR3, the DNA is TGTGCCAGCAGTACGACAGGGCTCCCTTTCTCTGGAAACACCATATATTTT.

In its sample, this clonotype was seen many times. A much larger clone lies a single base off, so this may be a read error. As DNA, the CDR3 is TGTGCCAGCAGCCAAGACAGGGCCTATGGCTACACCTTC. Translated: CASSQDRAYGYTF. V and J are TRBV12-3 or TRBV12-4 and TRBJ1-2; 7 positions match TRBD1. There are 13 residues in the CDR3. V was pared by 6 bases and J by 4 bases, with 5 bases of the junction left unmatched.

The chain carries TRBV7-2 and TRBJ2-7, with 12 bases that match TRBD2. CDR1 and CDR2 from the germline V gene are SGHTA and FQGNSA. Trimming at V came to 5 bases and at J to 7 bases, leaving 9 bases not matched to a gene. The length of the CDR3 is 15 residues. CDR3 in DNA: TGTGCCAGCAGCCGGACTAGCGGGAACTACAATGAGCAGTACTTC. The encoded protein is CASSRTSGNYNEQYF. Drawing the rest from reference TRBV7-2 and TRBJ2-7, the complete variable domain is GAGVSQSPSNKVTEKGKDVELRCDPISGHTALYWYRQSLGQGLEFLIYFQGNSAPDKSGLPSDRFSAERTGGSVSTLTIQRTQQEDSAVYLCASSRTSGNYNEQYFGPGTRLTVT.

The V gene is TRBV18, the J gene TRBJ2-1; TRBD1 matches at 7 bases. The trim removed 3 bases at V and 10 bases at J, leaving 6 bases unmatched. The CDR3 is 13 residues long. Germline V gives CDR1 KGHSH, CDR2 LQKENI. The DNA of the CDR3 is TGTGCCAGCTCACCCGGGACAGCTTACGAGCAGTTCTTC. Translation: CASSPGTAYEQFF.

This clonotype has a handful of counts. V usage is TRBV7-9 and J usage is TRBJ2-1; possibly TRBD1 or TRBD2 for D (6 bases each). The CDR3 is made up of 18 amino acids. The V and J ends lost 0 bases and 2 bases respectively, with 17 bases between them. Looked up from germline, CDR1 is SEHNR and CDR2 is FQNEAQ (reference sequence). The CDR3 reads CASSLAVVWGAAYNEQFF. The CDR3 bases are TGTGCCAGCAGCTTAGCTGTGGTTTGGGGGGCCGCCTACAATGAGCAGTTCTTC.

This chain joins TRBV6-5 and TRBJ1-2; 8 bases match TRBD1. V trimming: 6 bases; J trimming: 7 bases; junction bases outside the gene matches: 4. Germline lookup yields CDR1 MNHEY and CDR2 SVGAGI. The CDR3 sequence is 12 residues long. DNA of the CDR3: TGTGCCAGCAGACCTACAGGGGGTGGCTACACCTTC. Protein sequence: CASRPTGGGYTF.

V usage is TRBV6-1 and J usage is TRBJ1-5; no reliable D call. Germline loops: CDR1 MNHNS, CDR2 SASEGT. Trimming shortened V by 6 bases and J by 0 bases, and 6 bases separated the two germline ends. The CDR3 consists of 13 residues. This chain's CDR3 is CASRGFSNQPQHF. Here the CDR3 DNA reads TGTGCCAGCAGGGGGTTTAGCAATCAGCCCCAGCATTTT.